This TCR beta chain comes out of a study of blood T cell repertoires in COVID-19. The age range of participants was about 18 to 89 years, with residence in about 25 US areas. The CDR3 contains 14 residues. Original analysis: Reference gene primer amplification gave nucleated cell count estimates. Sequencing was performed with immunoSEQ multiplex PCR; in TCRdb, only in-frame clones are kept and a portion is missing. D and trimming come from the DNA, and the V and J calls and clone size come from that table. The sample consists of under 350,000 clones, around 85% of them appearing once. Material for sequencing was PBMCs or T cells enriched from blood (not recorded which). The chain combines TRBV21-1 with TRBJ1-3; the table's D call TRBD1 went unverified against the DNA. TRBV21-1 is reported as a pseudogene. The clonotype was recovered from a woman aged 40 to 49 with acute COVID-19. The CDR3 region has the DNA TGTGCCAGTTATCAGGGCCCCTCTGGAAACACCATATATTTT. This codes for CASYQGPSGNTIYF.